This TCR beta chain comes out of a study of blood T cell repertoires in COVID-19. About the research overall: T cells, B-cell-depleted T cells, or PBMCs provided the cDNA or gDNA that served as material.

Sequencing used immunoSEQ multiplex PCR; TCRdb keeps in-frame clones, though not all of them. The sample has roughly 80,000 clones, 85% seen once; the top ten hold approximately 15%. Germline V CDR1 and CDR2: SGHTA, FQGNSA. The germline V and J ends were trimmed by 5 bases and 4 bases, with 3 bases remaining between them. The CDR3 extends over 12 amino acids. The sequencing input was peripheral blood. This clonotype was obtained from a woman in her 70s with acute or convalescent COVID-19. This sequence joins TRBV7-2 and TRBJ1-6; no firm D call. CDR3 nucleotide sequence: TGTGCCAGCAGCCTTTATAATTCACCCCTCCACTTT. Translating it yields CASSLYNSPLHF.